The T cell receptor beta chain described here comes from a study of blood T cell repertoires in COVID-19. On the study more broadly: Specimens from acute and convalescent COVID-19 originated in the United States, Italy and Spain. Sources were T cells, B-cell-depleted T cells, or PBMCs; the material itself was cDNA or gDNA.

Trimming stripped 2 bases from V and 6 bases from J, with 7 bases between. The CDR3 has 12 residues. Germline V gives CDR1 MDHEN, CDR2 SYDVKM. Assay used: immunoSEQ multiplex PCR; TCRdb lists only in-frame clones, some missing. This table holds under 200,000 clones, 80% found once. Participants were aged about 18 to 100 years from roughly 25 US areas. Donors were grouped by their self-reported clinical history. This clonotype was obtained from a woman aged 60 to 75 who had recovered from COVID-19. Sequencing was carried out using PBMCs or T cells enriched from blood (not recorded which). J is TRBJ1-2 and V is TRBV28, with D possibly TRBD1 on 6 matching bases. The CDR3 protein is CASSLPGDGYTF. DNA for the CDR3: TGTGCCAGCAGTTTACCAGGGGATGGCTACACCTTC.